These 10 T cell receptor beta chains were all obtained from the same sample, sequenced in a study of blood T cell repertoires in COVID-19 (dated by TCRdb to 2020 to 2021). Libraries came from the immunoSEQ multiplex PCR assay. TCRdb obtained this table from immuneACCESS and retained in-frame rearrangements with V and J assigned. These tables miss some clones; where compared with another copy, unresolved V genes account for less than half of the shortfall, and the remainder is unexplained. Present in this sample are around 60,000 clones, roughly 84% of which were seen just once. The ten most abundant clones make up about 4% of the sample. Sequencing input: peripheral blood. The receptors shown here come from a man in his 70s with acute or convalescent COVID-19.

The V call is TRBV5-8, the J call TRBJ2-5; 10 bases match TRBD2. V shed 1 base, J shed 1 base, and the junction held 4 bases outside the gene matches. The CDR3 length is 16 residues. Germline CDR1 and CDR2: SGHTS and YDEGEE. The CDR3 DNA reads TGTGCCAGCAGCTTGTCTAGGACTAGCGGCCAAGAGACCCAGTACTTC. It encodes CASSLSRTSGQETQYF.

The chain combines TRBV7-8 with TRBJ1-2; D possibly corresponds to TRBD1 (6 bases). V lost 1 base, J lost 4 bases, and 13 bases lay in between. This CDR3 region has 15 residues. From germline, CDR1 is SGHVS and CDR2 FQNEAQ. The CDR3 bases are TGTGCCAGCAGCTTAGAAAGGGGCAGGGGCTATGGCTACACCTTC. This gives the protein CASSLERGRGYGYTF.

The chain couples TRBV19 to TRBJ1-5; 9 positions agree with TRBD1. The CDR3 is made up of 16 amino acids. J was trimmed by 2 bases and V by 9 bases; bases with no gene match: 11. Germline values: CDR1 LNHDA, CDR2 SQIVND (reference sequence). Here the CDR3 reads CASHRQGGLGNQPQHF. CDR3 in DNA: TGTGCCAGCCATCGACAGGGGGGTCTGGGCAATCAGCCCCAGCATTTT.

This clone was detected only once. The chain couples TRBV18 to TRBJ2-5; 8 bases align to TRBD2. The V segment lost 2 bases and the J segment 5 bases; nucleotides outside the gene matches: 10. Per the germline V gene, CDR1 is KGHSH and CDR2 is LQKENI. The CDR3 length is 16 residues. The CDR3 here is CASSPEISGAGETQYF. In DNA, the CDR3 is TGTGCCAGCTCACCAGAGATTAGCGGGGCCGGGGAGACCCAGTACTTC.

The rearrangement links TRBV29-1 to TRBJ1-2, with 7 bases matching TRBD1. The CDR3 spans 14 residues. V gave up 5 bases and J gave up 4 bases; unmatched junction bases: 10. CDR1 SQVTM and CDR2 ANQGSEA come from the germline V gene. CDR3: CSVLSPRQGYGYTF. In DNA form, the CDR3 reads TGCAGCGTTTTGTCACCGCGACAGGGCTATGGCTACACCTTC.

As regards this clone: The junction departs from germline at one end; a sequencing error may be responsible. The chain is built from TRBV29-1 and TRBJ2-7; 9 bases are a match to TRBD1. This CDR3 comprises 12 residues. Germline assignment: CDR1 SQVTM and CDR2 ANQGSEA. In DNA form, the CDR3 reads TGCAACGTTCGACAGGGGGTCAACGAGCAGTACTTC. This translates into CNVRQGVNEQYF.

The CDR3 protein is CASSSRTGSPLHF. CDR3 bases: TGTGCCAGCAGTTCTCGGACAGGTTCACCCCTCCACTTT. J is TRBJ1-6 and V is TRBV28, with 7 bases fitting TRBD1. Germline CDR1 MDHEN, CDR2 SYDVKM. The ends lost 4 bases at V and 9 bases at J; junction bases unmatched: 3. The CDR3 is made up of 13 amino acids.

The table lists this clone with a few counts. The chain combines TRBV5-3 with TRBJ2-7, with TRBD1 matching 8 bases. TRBV5-3 is reported as an ORF; its role is uncertain. This CDR3 region has 16 residues. V shed 2 bases and J 3 bases; nucleotides not matched to a gene: 10. The CDR3 loop is CARSLQWDRRLYEQYF. CDR3 sequence (DNA): TGTGCCAGAAGCTTACAATGGGACAGGCGCCTCTACGAGCAGTACTTC.

V usage is TRBV11-3 and J usage is TRBJ1-1; 10 nucleotides agree with TRBD1. Germline CDR1 reads SGHNT; CDR2 reads YENEEA. This CDR3 is built from 12 residues. Unmatched junction bases numbered 5, after V lost 4 bases and J lost 12 bases. The CDR3 bases are TGTGCCAGCAGCTCGGACAGGGGGAAGACTTTCTTT. As protein: CASSSDRGKTFF.

The chain recombines TRBV2 with TRBJ1-6, with a weak D call TRBD1 (6 bases). V lost 8 bases and J 13 bases, leaving 15 bases between the germline ends. CDR1 and CDR2 (germline): SNHLY, FYNNEI. The CDR3 is 12 amino acids. The CDR3 coding sequence is TGTGCCAGCGGTCAGGGGTTGCCGCCCCTCCACTTT. Amino acid sequence: CASGQGLPPLHF.